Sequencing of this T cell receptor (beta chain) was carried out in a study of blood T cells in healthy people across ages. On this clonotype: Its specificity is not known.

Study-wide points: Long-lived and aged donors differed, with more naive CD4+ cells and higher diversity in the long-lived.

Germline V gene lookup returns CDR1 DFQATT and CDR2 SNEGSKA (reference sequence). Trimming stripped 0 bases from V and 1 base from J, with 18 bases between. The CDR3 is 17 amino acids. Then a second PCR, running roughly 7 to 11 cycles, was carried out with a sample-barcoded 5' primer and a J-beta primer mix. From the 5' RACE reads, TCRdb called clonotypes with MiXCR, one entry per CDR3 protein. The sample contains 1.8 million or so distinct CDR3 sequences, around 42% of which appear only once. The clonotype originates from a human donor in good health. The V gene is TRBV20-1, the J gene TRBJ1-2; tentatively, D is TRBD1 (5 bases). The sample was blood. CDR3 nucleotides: TGCAGTGCTAGAGATTGGGGCAGCGAAGATAATAACTATGGCTACACCTTC. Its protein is CSARDWGSEDNNYGYTF.